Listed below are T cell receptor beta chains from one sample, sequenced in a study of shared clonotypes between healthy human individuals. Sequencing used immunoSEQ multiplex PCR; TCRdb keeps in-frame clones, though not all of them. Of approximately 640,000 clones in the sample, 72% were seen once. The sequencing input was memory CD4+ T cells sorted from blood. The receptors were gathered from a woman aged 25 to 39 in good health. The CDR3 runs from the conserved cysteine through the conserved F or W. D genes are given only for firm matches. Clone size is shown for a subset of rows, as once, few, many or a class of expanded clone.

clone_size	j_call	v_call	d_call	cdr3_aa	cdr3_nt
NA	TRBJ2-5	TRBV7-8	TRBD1	CASRDLTDRGDIQYF	TGTGCCAGCAGAGACTTAACAGACAGGGGGGACATCCAGTACTTC
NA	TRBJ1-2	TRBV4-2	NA	CASSNRQSGGYTF	TGTGCCAGCAGCAACCGACAGAGTGGCGGCTACACCTTC
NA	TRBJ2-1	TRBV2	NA	CASIRESLHNEQFF	TGTGCCAGCATTCGCGAGAGCCTGCACAATGAGCAGTTCTTC
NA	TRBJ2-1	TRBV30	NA	CAWSISGSFNEQFF	TGTGCCTGGAGTATTAGCGGTAGCTTCAATGAGCAGTTCTTC
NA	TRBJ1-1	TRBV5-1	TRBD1	CASSINRGFTEAFF	TGCGCCAGCAGCATAAACAGGGGATTCACTGAAGCTTTCTTT
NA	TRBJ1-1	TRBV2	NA	CASFLTEESTEAFF	TGTGCCAGTTTCTTGACGGAAGAGAGCACTGAAGCTTTCTTT
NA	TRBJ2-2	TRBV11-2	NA	CASSRTTGELFF	TGTGCCAGCAGCCGGACTACCGGGGAGCTGTTTTTT
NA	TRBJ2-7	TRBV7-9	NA	CASSLTGEQYF	TGTGCCAGCAGCTTAACAGGAGAGCAGTACTTC
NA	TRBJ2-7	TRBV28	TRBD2	CASSLREGYEQYF	TGTGCCAGCAGTTTGCGGGAGGGCTACGAGCAGTACTTC
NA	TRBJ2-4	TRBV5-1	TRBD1	CASSWPGGDIQYF	TGCGCCAGCAGCTGGCCAGGGGGAGACATTCAGTACTTC
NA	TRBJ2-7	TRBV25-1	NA	CASSESVGGYEQYF	TGTGCCAGCAGTGAATCGGTCGGGGGCTACGAGCAGTACTTC
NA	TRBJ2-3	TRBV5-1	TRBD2	CASSLSGGPTTDTQYF	TGCGCCAGCAGCTTGTCGGGAGGGCCCACAACAGATACGCAGTATTTT
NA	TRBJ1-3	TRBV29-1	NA	CSVEDGYSGNTIYF	TGCAGCGTTGAAGACGGATACTCTGGAAACACCATATATTTT
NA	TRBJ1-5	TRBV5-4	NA	CASSHQGSRNQPQHF	TGTGCCAGCAGCCATCAAGGGTCCCGCAATCAGCCCCAGCATTTT
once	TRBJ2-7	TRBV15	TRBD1	CATDAWDRASSDEQYF	TGTGCCACCGATGCCTGGGACAGGGCGAGCTCCGACGAGCAGTACTTC
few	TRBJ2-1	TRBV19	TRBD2	CASSKTESGTSGFHEQFF	TGTGCCAGTAGTAAGACCGAATCCGGGACTAGCGGTTTCCATGAGCAGTTCTTC
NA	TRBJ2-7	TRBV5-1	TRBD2	CASRLAAGDEQYF	TGCGCCAGCAGACTAGCGGCTGGGGACGAGCAGTACTTC
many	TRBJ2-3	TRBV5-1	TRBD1	CASSLGQGVVTDTQYF	TGCGCCAGCAGCTTAGGACAGGGGGTAGTCACAGATACGCAGTATTTT
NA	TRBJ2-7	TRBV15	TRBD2	CATSRELTSGIYEQYF	TGTGCCACCAGCAGAGAGCTAACTAGCGGGATCTACGAGCAGTACTTC
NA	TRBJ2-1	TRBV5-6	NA	CASSLDTGLYNEQFF	TGTGCCAGCAGCTTGGATACTGGGTTATACAATGAGCAGTTCTTC
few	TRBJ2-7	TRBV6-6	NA	CASTGSGVSYEQYF	TGTGCCAGCACGGGTAGCGGAGTAAGCTACGAGCAGTACTTC
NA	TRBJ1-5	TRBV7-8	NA	CASSLARVWVGQPQHF	TGTGCCAGCAGCTTAGCTAGGGTTTGGGTTGGACAGCCCCAGCATTTT
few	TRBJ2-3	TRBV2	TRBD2	CASSELAGGGTDTQYF	TGTGCCAGCAGTGAGCTAGCGGGAGGAGGTACAGATACGCAGTATTTT
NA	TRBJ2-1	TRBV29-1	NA	CSVDPGANEQFF	TGCAGCGTTGATCCGGGGGCGAATGAGCAGTTCTTC
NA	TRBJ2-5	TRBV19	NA	CASQSTRATQETQYF	TGTGCCAGCCAATCCACCAGGGCCACACAAGAGACCCAGTACTTC
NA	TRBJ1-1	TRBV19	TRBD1	CASRGQEAPHSTEAFF	TGTGCCAGTCGGGGACAGGAGGCTCCCCATTCCACTGAAGCTTTCTTT
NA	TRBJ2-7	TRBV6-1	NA	CASSSQVDGYEQYF	TGTGCCAGCAGTTCCCAAGTTGATGGATACGAGCAGTACTTC
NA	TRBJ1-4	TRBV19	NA	CASSIAGAGEKLFF	TGTGCCAGTAGTATAGCAGGGGCTGGAGAAAAACTGTTTTTT
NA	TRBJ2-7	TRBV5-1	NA	CASSLGEAGDEQYF	TGCGCCAGCAGCTTGGGGGAAGCGGGTGACGAGCAGTACTTC
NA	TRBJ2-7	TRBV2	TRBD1	CASSSHRGSYEQYF	TGTGCCAGCAGTTCCCACAGGGGATCCTACGAGCAGTACTTC
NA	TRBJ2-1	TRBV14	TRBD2	CASSHKGLAGEEQFF	TGTGCCAGCAGCCATAAGGGACTAGCGGGAGAAGAGCAGTTCTTC
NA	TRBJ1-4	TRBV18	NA	CASSPRDGTNEKLFF	TGTGCCAGCTCACCCAGGGACGGTACTAATGAAAAACTGTTTTTT
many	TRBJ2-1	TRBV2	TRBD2	CASPKGTSGAAEQFF	TGTGCCAGCCCGAAGGGGACTAGCGGGGCCGCAGAGCAGTTCTTC
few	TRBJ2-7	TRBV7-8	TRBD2	CASSLADTGGPEEQYF	TGTGCCAGCAGCTTAGCGGATACGGGAGGGCCAGAGGAGCAGTACTTC
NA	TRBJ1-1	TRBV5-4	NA	CASSLELGGTEAFF	TGTGCCAGCAGCTTGGAGCTGGGTGGCACTGAAGCTTTCTTT
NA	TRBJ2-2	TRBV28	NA	CASSFGSANTGELFF	TGTGCCAGCAGTTTCGGATCCGCGAACACCGGGGAGCTGTTTTTT
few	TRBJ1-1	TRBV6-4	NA	CASSREMNTEAFF	TGTGCCAGTTCAAGGGAAATGAACACTGAAGCTTTCTTT
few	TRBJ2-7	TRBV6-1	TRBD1	CASSEAHGTVGLNYEQYF	TGTGCCAGCAGTGAAGCCCACGGGACAGTTGGCCTCAACTACGAGCAGTACTTC
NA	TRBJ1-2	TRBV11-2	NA	CASSFIGGGSYGYTF	TGTGCCAGCAGCTTCATAGGTGGGGGGAGCTATGGCTACACCTTC
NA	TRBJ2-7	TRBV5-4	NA	CASSRFYEQYF	TGTGCCAGCAGCCGATTCTACGAGCAGTACTTC
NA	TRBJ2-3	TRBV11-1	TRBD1	CASSSQPTGGPDTQYF	TGTGCCAGCAGCTCCCAGCCAACAGGGGGCCCGGATACGCAGTATTTT
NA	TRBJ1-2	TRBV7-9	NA	CASSLDSNNYGYTF	TGTGCCAGCAGCTTGGACAGCAATAACTATGGCTACACCTTC
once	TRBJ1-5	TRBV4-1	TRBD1	CASRPRDRAQPQHF	TGCGCCAGCAGACCCCGAGACAGGGCCCAGCCCCAGCATTTT
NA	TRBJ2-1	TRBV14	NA	CASSRENINEQFF	TGTGCCAGCAGCCGAGAAAACATTAATGAGCAGTTCTTC
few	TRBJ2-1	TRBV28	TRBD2	CASSTRTSGRFNEQFF	TGTGCCAGCAGCACTAGGACTAGCGGGAGGTTCAATGAGCAGTTCTTC
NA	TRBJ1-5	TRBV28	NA	CASSLSGGRQPQHF	TGTGCCAGCAGTTTATCGGGGGGGCGTCAGCCCCAGCATTTT
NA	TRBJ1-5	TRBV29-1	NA	CSVASSADDQPQHF	TGCAGCGTTGCCAGTTCGGCCGACGATCAACCCCAGCATTTT
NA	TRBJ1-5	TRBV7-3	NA	CASSRSKGGPQHF	TGTGCCAGCAGCAGGAGTAAAGGGGGGCCCCAGCATTTT
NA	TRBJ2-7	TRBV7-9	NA	CASSLAGTPRYEQYF	TGTGCCAGCAGCTTAGCTGGGACTCCCCGCTACGAGCAGTACTTC
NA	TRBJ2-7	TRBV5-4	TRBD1	CASSLGGTAAHEQYF	TGTGCCAGCAGCTTGGGTGGGACAGCCGCCCACGAGCAGTACTTC
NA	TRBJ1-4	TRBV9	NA	CASSPQLNEKLFF	TGTGCCAGCAGCCCCCAACTAAATGAAAAACTGTTTTTT
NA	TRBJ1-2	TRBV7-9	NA	CASSLVPLSGSRHNYGYTF	TGTGCCAGCAGCTTGGTTCCTCTGTCGGGGAGCCGACACAACTATGGCTACACCTTC
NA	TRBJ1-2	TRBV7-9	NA	CASSPTQDTNYGYTF	TGTGCCAGCAGCCCCACCCAGGACACTAACTATGGCTACACCTTC
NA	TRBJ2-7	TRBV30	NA	CAWSRRDPRLEQYF	TGTGCCTGGAGTCGACGGGATCCGAGACTTGAGCAGTACTTC